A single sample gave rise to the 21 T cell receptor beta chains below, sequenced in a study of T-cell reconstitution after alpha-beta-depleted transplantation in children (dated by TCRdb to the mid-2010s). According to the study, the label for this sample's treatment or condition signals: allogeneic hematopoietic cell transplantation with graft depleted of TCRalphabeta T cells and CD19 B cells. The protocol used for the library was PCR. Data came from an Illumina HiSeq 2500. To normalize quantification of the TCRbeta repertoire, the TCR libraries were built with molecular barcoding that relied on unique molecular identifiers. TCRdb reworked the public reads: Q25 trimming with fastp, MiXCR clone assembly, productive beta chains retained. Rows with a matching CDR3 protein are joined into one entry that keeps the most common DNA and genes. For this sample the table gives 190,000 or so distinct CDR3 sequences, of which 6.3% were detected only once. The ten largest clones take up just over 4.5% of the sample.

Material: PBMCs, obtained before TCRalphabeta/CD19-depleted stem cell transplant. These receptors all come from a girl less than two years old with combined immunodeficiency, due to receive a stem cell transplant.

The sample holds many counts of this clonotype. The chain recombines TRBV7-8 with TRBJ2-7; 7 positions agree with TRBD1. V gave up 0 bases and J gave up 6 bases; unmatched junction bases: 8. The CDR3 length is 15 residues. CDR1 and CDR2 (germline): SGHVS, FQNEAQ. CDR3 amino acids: CASSLAPTGLSEQYF. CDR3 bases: TGTGCCAGCAGCTTAGCGCCGACAGGGTTAAGCGAGCAGTACTTC.

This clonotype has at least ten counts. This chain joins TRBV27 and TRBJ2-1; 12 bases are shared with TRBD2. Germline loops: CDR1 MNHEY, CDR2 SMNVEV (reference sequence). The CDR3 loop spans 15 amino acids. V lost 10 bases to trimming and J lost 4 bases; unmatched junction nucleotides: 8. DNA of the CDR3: TGTGCCACTATTCCCGGGACTAGCGGGTACAATGAGCAGTTCTTC. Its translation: CATIPGTSGYNEQFF.

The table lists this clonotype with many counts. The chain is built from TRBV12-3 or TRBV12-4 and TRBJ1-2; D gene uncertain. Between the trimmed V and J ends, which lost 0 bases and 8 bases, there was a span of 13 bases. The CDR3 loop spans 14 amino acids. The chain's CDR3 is CASSLAARNGGYTF. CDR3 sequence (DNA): TGTGCCAGCAGTTTAGCAGCTCGAAACGGGGGCTACACCTTC.

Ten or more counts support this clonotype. CDR3 in amino acids: CASGRGSGAYEQYF. The CDR3 DNA reads as TGCGCCAGCGGGAGGGGTAGCGGGGCCTACGAGCAGTACTTC. The gene calls are TRBV5-1 and TRBJ2-7; 8 nucleotides match TRBD2. The CDR3 runs to 14 residues. Germline lookup yields CDR1 SGHRS and CDR2 YFSETQ. V gave up 7 bases and J gave up 2 bases; unmatched junction bases: 8.

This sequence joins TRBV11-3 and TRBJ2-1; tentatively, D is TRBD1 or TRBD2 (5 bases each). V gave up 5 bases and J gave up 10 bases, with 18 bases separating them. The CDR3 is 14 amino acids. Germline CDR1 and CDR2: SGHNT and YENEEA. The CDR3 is CASSPYMGVGEQFF. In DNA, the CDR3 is TGTGCCAGCAGCCCCTATATGGGGGTGGGGGAGCAGTTCTTC.

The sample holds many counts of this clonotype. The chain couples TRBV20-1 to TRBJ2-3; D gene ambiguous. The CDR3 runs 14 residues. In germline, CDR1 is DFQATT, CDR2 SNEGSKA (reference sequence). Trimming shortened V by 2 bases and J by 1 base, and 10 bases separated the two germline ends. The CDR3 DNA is TGCAGTGCTAGACCCAGCAGGCGCACAGATACGCAGTATTTT. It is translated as CSARPSRRTDTQYF.

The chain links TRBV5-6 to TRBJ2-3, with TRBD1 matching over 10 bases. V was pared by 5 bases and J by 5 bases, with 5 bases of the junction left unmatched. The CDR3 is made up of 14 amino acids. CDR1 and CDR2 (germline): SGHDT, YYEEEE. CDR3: CASRWTGGRDTQYF. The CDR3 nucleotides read TGTGCCAGCAGATGGACAGGGGGTAGAGATACGCAGTATTTT.

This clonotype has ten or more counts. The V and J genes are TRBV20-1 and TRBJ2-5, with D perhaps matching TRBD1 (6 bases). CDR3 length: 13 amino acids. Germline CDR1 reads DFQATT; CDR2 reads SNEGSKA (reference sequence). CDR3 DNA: TGCGCCTGGGACACCCCGTACCAAGAGACCCAGTACTTC. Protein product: CAWDTPYQETQYF.

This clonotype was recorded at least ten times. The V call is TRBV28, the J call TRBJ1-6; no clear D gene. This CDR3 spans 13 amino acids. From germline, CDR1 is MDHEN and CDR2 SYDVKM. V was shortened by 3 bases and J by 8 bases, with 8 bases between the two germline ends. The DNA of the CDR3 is TGTGCCAGCAGTTTTCCCCAGCATTCACCCCTCCACTTT. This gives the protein CASSFPQHSPLHF.

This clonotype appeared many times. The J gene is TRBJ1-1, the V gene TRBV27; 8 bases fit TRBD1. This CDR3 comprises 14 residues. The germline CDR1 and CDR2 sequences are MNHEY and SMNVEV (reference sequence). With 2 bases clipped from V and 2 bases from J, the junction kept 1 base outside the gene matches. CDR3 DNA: TGTGCCAGCAGTTTAACAGGGGGTAACACTGAAGCTTTCTTT. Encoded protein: CASSLTGGNTEAFF.

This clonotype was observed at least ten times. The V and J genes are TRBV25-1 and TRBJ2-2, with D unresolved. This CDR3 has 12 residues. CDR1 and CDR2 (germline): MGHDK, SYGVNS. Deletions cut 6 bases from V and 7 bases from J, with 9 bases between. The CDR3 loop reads CASSFSGGELFF. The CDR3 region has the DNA TGTGCCAGCAGCTTTTCGGGCGGGGAGCTGTTTTTT.

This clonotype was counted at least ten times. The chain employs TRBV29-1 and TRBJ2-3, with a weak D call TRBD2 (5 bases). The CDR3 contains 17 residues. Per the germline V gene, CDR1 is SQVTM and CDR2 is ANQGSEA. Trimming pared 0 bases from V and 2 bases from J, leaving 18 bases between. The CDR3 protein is CSVEDPPEGMDTDTQYF. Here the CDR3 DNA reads TGCAGCGTTGAAGATCCTCCCGAGGGCATGGACACAGATACGCAGTATTTT.

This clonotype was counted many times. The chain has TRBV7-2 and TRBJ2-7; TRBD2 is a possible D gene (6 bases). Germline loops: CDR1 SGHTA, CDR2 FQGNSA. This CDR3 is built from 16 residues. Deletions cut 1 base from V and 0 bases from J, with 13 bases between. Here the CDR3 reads CASSLDGAGSSYEQYF. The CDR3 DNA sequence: TGTGCCAGCAGCTTAGATGGGGCGGGGAGCTCCTACGAGCAGTACTTC.

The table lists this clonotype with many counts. CDR3 nucleotides: TGTGCCAGCAGTTTGTCTAGATACGAGCAGTACTTC. It specifies CASSLSRYEQYF. The chain has TRBV28 and TRBJ2-7; D gene uncertain. CDR3 length: 12 amino acids. In germline, CDR1 is MDHEN, CDR2 SYDVKM. V lost 3 bases, J lost 4 bases, and 7 bases lay in between.

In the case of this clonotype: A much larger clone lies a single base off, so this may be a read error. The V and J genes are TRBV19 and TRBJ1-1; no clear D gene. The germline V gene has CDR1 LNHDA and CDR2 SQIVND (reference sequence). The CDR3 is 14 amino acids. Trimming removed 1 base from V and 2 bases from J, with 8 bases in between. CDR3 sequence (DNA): TGTGCCAGTAGTATAGTAGGATTCAACACTGAAGCTTTCTTT. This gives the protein CASSIVGFNTEAFF.

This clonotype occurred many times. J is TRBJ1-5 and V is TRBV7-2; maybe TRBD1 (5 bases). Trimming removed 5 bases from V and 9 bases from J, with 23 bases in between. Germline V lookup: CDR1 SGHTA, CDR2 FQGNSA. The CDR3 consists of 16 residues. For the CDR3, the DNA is TGTGCCAGCAGCCCCCGGACTTCCCAGACTGGGGGGCCCCAGCATTTT. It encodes CASSPRTSQTGGPQHF.

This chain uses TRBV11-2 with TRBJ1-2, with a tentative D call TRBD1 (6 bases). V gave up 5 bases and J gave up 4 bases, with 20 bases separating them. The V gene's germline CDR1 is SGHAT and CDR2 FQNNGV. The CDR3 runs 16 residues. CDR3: CASSPGTLSRGYGYTF. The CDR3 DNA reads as TGTGCCAGCAGCCCCGGGACACTCTCACGAGGCTATGGCTACACCTTC.

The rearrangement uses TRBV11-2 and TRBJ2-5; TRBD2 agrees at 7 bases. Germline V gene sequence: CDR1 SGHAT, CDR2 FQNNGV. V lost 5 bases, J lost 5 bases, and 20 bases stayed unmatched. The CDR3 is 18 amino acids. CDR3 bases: TGTGCCAGCAGCCCCTTCCCTCCTCTCGGGACTAAGCCGGAGACCCAGTACTTC. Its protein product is CASSPFPPLGTKPETQYF.

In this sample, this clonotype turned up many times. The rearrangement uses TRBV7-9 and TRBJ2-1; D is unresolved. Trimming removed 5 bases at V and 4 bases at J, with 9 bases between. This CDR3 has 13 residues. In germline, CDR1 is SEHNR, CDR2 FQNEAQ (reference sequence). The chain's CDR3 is CASSPRAYNEQFF. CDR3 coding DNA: TGTGCCAGCAGCCCCCGTGCTTACAATGAGCAGTTCTTC.

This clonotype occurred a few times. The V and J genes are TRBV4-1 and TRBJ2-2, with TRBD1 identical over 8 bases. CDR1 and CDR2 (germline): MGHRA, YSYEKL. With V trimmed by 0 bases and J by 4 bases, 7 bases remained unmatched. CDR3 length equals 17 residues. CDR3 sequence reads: CASSQDVRGRVTGELFF. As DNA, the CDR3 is TGCGCCAGCAGCCAAGATGTCAGGGGGCGTGTCACCGGGGAGCTGTTTTTT.

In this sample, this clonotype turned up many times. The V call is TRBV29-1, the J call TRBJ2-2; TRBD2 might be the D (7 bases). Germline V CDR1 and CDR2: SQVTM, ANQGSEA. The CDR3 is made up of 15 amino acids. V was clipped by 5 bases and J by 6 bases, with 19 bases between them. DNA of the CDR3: TGCAGCGTTTCGAAGGGGGGAGGGCCGGCCGGGGAGCTGTTTTTT. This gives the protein CSVSKGGGPAGELFF.